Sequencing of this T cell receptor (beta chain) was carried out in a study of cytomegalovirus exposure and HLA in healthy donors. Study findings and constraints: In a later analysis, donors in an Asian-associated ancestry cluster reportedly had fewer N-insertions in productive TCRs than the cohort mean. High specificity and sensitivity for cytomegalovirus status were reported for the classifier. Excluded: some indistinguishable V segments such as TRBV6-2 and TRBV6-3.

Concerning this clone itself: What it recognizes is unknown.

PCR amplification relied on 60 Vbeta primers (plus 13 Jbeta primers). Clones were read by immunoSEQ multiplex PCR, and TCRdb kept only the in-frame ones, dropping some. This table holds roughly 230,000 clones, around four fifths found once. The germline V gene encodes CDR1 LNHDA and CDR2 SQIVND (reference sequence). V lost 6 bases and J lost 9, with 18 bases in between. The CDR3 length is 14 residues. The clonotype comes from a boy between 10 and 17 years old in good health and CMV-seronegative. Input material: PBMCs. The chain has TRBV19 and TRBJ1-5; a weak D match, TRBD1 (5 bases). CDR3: CASSDRGALGPQHF. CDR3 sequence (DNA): TGTGCCAGTAGCGACAGAGGAGCCCTGGGGCCCCAGCATTTT.